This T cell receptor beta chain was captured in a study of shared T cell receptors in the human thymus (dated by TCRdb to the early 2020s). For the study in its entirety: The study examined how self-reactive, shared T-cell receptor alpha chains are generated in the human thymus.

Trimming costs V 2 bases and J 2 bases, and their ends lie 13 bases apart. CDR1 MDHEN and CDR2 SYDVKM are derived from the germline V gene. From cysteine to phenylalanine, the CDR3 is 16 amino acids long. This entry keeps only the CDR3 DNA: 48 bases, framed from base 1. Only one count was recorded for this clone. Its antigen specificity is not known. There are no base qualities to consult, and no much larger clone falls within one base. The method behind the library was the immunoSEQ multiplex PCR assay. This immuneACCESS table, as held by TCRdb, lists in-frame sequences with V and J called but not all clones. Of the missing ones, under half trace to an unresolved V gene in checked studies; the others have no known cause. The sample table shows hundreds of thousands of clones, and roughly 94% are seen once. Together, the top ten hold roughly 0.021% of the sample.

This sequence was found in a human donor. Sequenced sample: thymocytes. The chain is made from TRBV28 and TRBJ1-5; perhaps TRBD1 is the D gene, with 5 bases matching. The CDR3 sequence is CASSLMVEGGNQPQHF. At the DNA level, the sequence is TGTGCCAGCAGTTTAATGGTGGAAGGGGGCAATCAGCCCCAGCATTTT.